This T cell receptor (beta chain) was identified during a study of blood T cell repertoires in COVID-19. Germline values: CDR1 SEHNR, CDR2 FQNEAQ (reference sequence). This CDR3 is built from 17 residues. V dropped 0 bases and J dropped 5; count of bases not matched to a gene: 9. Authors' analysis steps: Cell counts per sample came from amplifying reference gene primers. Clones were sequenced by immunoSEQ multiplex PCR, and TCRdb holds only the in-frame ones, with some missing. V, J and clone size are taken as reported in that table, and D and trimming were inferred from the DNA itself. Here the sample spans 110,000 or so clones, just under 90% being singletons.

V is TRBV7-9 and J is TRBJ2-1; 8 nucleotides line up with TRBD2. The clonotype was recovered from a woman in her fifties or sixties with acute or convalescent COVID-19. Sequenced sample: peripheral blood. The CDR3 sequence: CASSLAGLVGIHNEQFF. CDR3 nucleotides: TGTGCCAGCAGCTTAGCGGGACTAGTAGGTATTCACAATGAGCAGTTCTTC.